A single sample gave rise to the 6 T cell receptor beta chains below, sequenced in a study of T-cell memory formation after mild COVID-19. TCRdb passed the 5' RACE reads through MiXCR, listing each CDR3 protein once. Of 170,000 or so distinct CDR3 sequences listed, roughly a third are singletons. The sequencing input was PBMCs or a T cell subset sorted from them (not recorded which). The receptor set was obtained from an adult woman who had mild COVID-19 (a few samples of this study predate the infection). Cell type and time point are not known.

This sequence joins TRBV30 and TRBJ2-5; D is unclear. With 3 bases removed from V and 5 bases from J, the gap between germline ends came to 7 bases. The CDR3 is 11 residues long. CDR1 is GTSNPN, CDR2 SVGIG, per germline (reference sequence). The CDR3 reads CAWSLSETQYF. In DNA, the CDR3 is TGTGCCTGGAGCTTATCGGAGACCCAGTACTTC.

The chain is built from TRBV10-3 and TRBJ2-5, with a tentative D call TRBD2 (6 bases). Germline V gene sequence: CDR1 ENHRY, CDR2 SYGVKD. The CDR3 runs 16 residues. V gave up 3 bases and J gave up 5 bases, with 19 bases separating them. The CDR3 loop reads CAISDTGTPDGETQYF. The CDR3 DNA reads TGTGCCATCAGTGATACCGGGACTCCGGACGGGGAGACCCAGTACTTC.

The chain couples TRBV29-1 to TRBJ1-6; D unresolved. This CDR3 spans 12 amino acids. Germline loops: CDR1 SQVTM, CDR2 ANQGSEA. Between the trimmed V and J ends, which lost 4 bases and 7 bases, there was a span of 8 bases. CDR3 region: CSVGESNSPLHF. The CDR3 region has the DNA TGCAGCGTTGGGGAATCGAATTCACCCCTCCACTTT. Full variable domain (rest looked up from reference TRBV29-1 and TRBJ1-6): SAVISQKPSRDICQRGTSLTIQCQVDSQVTMMFWYRQQPGQSLTLIATANQGSEATYESGFVIDKFPISRPNLTFSTLTVSNMSPEDSSIYLCSVGESNSPLHFGNGTRLTVT.

In this sample, this clonotype turned up once. The chain employs TRBV12-3 or TRBV12-4 and TRBJ1-5; D is perhaps TRBD1 (5 bases). The CDR3 consists of 13 residues. Trimming cost V 3 bases and J 11 bases, with 14 bases left between them. The CDR3 spells CASSFRGNAAQHF. The CDR3 DNA follows: TGTGCCAGCAGTTTTCGGGGGAATGCAGCCCAGCATTTT.

This clonotype was detected a few times. CDR3 nucleotide sequence: TGCAGTGCTAGTACCCCAGGGGGCCTCGGCTACACCTTC. Protein product: CSASTPGGLGYTF. J is TRBJ1-2 and V is TRBV20-1, with 8 bases fitting TRBD1. Germline CDR1 DFQATT, CDR2 SNEGSKA (reference sequence). The CDR3 loop spans 13 amino acids. The V and J ends lost 3 bases and 8 bases, in that order; junction bases with no gene match: 8.

In its sample, this clonotype was seen a few times. This chain links TRBV18 with TRBJ2-2, with TRBD2 matching over 10 bases. V lost 3 bases to trimming and J lost 3 bases; unmatched junction nucleotides: 4. Germline CDR1 reads KGHSH; CDR2 reads LQKENI. This CDR3 contains 16 residues. The CDR3 spells CASSPILAGDTGELFF. The CDR3, as DNA: TGTGCCAGCTCACCCATCCTAGCGGGAGACACCGGGGAGCTGTTTTTT.